These 16 T cell receptor beta chains were all obtained from the same sample, sequenced in a study of cytomegalovirus exposure and HLA in healthy donors listed by TCRdb under 2017. The library was obtained by the immunoSEQ multiplex PCR assay. A mixture of 60 forward primers for TCR Vbeta segments and 13 reverse primers for TCR Jbeta segments was used in the multiplex PCR. This immuneACCESS table, as held by TCRdb, lists in-frame sequences with V and J called but not all clones. Of the missing ones, under half trace to an unresolved V gene in checked studies; the others have no known cause. The sample table holds about 160,000 clones, of which approximately 72% were seen once. The leading ten clones occupy less than 3% of the sample. The sample taken for sequencing was PBMCs. These receptors all come from a female donor in good health and CMV-seronegative.

The chain joins TRBV5-1 to TRBJ2-3, with TRBD2 matching 10 bases. The CDR3 sequence is 15 residues long. Germline values: CDR1 SGHRS, CDR2 YFSETQ. Trimming at V came to 1 base and at J to 11 bases, leaving 10 bases not matched to a gene. CDR3 DNA: TGCGCCAGCAGCTTGTTGACTAGCGGGCAGAGACGGCAGTATTTT. It codes for CASSLLTSGQRRQYF. Combining the CDR3 with reference TRBV5-1 and TRBJ2-3 gives the whole variable domain KAGVTQTPRYLIKTRGQQVTLSCSPISGHRSVSWYQQTPGQGLQFLFEYFSETQRNKGNFPGRFSGRQFSNSRSEMNVSTLELGDSALYLCASSLLTSGQRRQYFGPGTRLTVL.

The gene calls are TRBV19 and TRBJ2-7; tentative D call: TRBD2 (6 bases). This CDR3 is 13 amino acids long. The V and J ends lost 4 bases and 4 bases respectively, with 11 bases between them. CDR1 LNHDA and CDR2 SQIVND come from the germline V gene (reference sequence). The DNA of the CDR3 is TGTGCCAGTAGTAACACCGGGGGATACGAGCAGTACTTC. This sequence encodes CASSNTGGYEQYF.

The chain recombines TRBV6-1 with TRBJ2-1; 11 bases line up with TRBD2. Germline CDR1 and CDR2: MNHNS and SASEGT. The CDR3 is made up of 15 amino acids. With V trimmed by 8 bases and J by 8 bases, 11 bases remained unmatched. CDR3 region: CASGGTSGNSDEQFF. The CDR3 nucleotides read TGTGCCAGCGGCGGGACTAGCGGAAATAGTGATGAGCAGTTCTTC.

The rearrangement uses TRBV7-2 and TRBJ2-5, with 10 bases identical to TRBD1. Germline V gives CDR1 SGHTA, CDR2 FQGNSA. Trimming cost V 3 bases and J 6 bases; bases outside gene matches: 7. The CDR3 is 15 residues long. The CDR3 region has the DNA TGTGCCAGCAGCTTGCTGTCGGGACAGGGGCAGACCCAGTACTTC. Amino acid sequence: CASSLLSGQGQTQYF.

This clone was detected only a few times. The chain carries TRBV7-3 and TRBJ2-3, with D perhaps TRBD2 (6 bases). There are 14 residues in the CDR3. V was clipped by 2 bases and J by 2 bases, with 8 bases between them. Germline V CDR1 and CDR2: SGHTA, FQGTGA. For the CDR3, the DNA is TGTGCCAGCAGCTTAGGAGGGCCCACAGATACGCAGTATTTT. This gives the protein CASSLGGPTDTQYF.

The chain joins TRBV6-1 to TRBJ1-1; D possibly corresponds to TRBD1 (6 bases). Trimming took 6 bases from V and 1 from J, leaving 12 bases between them. This CDR3 has 14 amino acids. CDR1 MNHNS and CDR2 SASEGT come from the germline V gene. The CDR3 region is CASSPSTGNTEAFF. CDR3 DNA sequence: TGTGCCAGCAGCCCTTCGACAGGGAACACTGAAGCTTTCTTT.

The chain links TRBV19 to TRBJ2-1; D gene ambiguous. CDR3 length: 14 amino acids. Germline CDR1 reads LNHDA; CDR2 reads SQIVND (reference sequence). Trimming shortened V by 5 bases and J by 2 bases, and 10 bases separated the two germline ends. CDR3 bases: TGTGCCAGTAGTGTTCAGGCCCCCTACAATGAGCAGTTCTTC. Translating it yields CASSVQAPYNEQFF.

The genes are TRBV18 and TRBJ2-5, with a possible D match to TRBD1 (6 bases). This CDR3 region has 14 residues. Trimming removed 3 bases at V and 2 bases at J, with 10 bases between. Germline CDR1 reads KGHSH; CDR2 reads LQKENI. The CDR3 DNA follows: TGTGCCAGCTCACCGTGGACAGTACAAGAGACCCAGTACTTC. It is translated as CASSPWTVQETQYF.

The CDR3 DNA reads TGTGCCAGCAGCCAAGATGTGGCAGGGTCTAATGGCTACACCTTC. Protein sequence: CASSQDVAGSNGYTF. The chain is built from TRBV4-2 and TRBJ1-2; TRBD1 is a possible D gene (5 bases). The CDR3 is 15 residues long. Trimming removed 0 bases from V and 6 bases from J, with 14 bases in between. Germline V gives CDR1 LGHNA, CDR2 YNFKEQ.

V usage is TRBV6-5 and J usage is TRBJ1-2; 10 nucleotides agree with TRBD1. The CDR3 spans 13 residues. Germline V gene data show CDR1 as MNHEY and CDR2 as SVGAGI. The junction had 4 bases not matched to a gene; V was cut back by 5 bases and J by 7 bases. The CDR3 sequence is CASSGGTGVGYTF. In nucleotides, the CDR3 is TGTGCCAGCAGTGGCGGGACAGGGGTTGGCTACACCTTC.

This clone appeared a single time. The chain employs TRBV28 and TRBJ2-1; TRBD2 agrees at 9 bases. J gave up 7 bases and V 5 bases, and 9 bases lay outside the gene matches. This CDR3 region has 15 residues. The V gene's germline CDR1 is MDHEN and CDR2 SYDVKM. The CDR3 region has the DNA TGTGCCAGCAGTCTACATGTAGCGGGGGTTAATGAGCAGTTCTTC. Its protein is CASSLHVAGVNEQFF.

This clone was seen just once. The rearrangement links TRBV28 to TRBJ1-2; no definite D call. The CDR3 sequence is 12 residues long. Germline values: CDR1 MDHEN, CDR2 SYDVKM. V was shortened by 3 bases and J by 2 bases, with 4 bases between the two germline ends. CDR3 amino acids: CASSFLNYGYTF. CDR3 nucleotide sequence: TGTGCCAGCAGTTTCCTAAACTATGGCTACACCTTC.

The chain employs TRBV7-3 and TRBJ2-1; TRBD2 matches 12 bases. Germline V gene data show CDR1 as SGHTA and CDR2 as FQGTGA. The CDR3 covers 18 residues. The junction had 12 bases not matched to a gene; V was cut back by 4 bases and J by 5 bases. The CDR3 region is CASSSLRLAGGRDNEQFF. The CDR3 DNA sequence: TGTGCCAGCAGCTCCCTCCGTCTAGCGGGAGGGCGCGACAATGAGCAGTTCTTC.

V is TRBV6-5 and J is TRBJ2-5, with 9 bases lining up with TRBD1. The DNA end favors TRBJ2-7, so the J call may be wrong. The CDR3 runs to 14 residues. The germline V gene encodes CDR1 MNHEY and CDR2 SVGAGI. CDR3 bases: TGTGCCAGCAGAACGACAGGGGGAAACTACGAGCAGTACTTC. Translating it yields CASRTTGGNYEQYF.

Note on this clone: This sample includes further DNA sequences coding for the same CDR3. This sequence joins TRBV27 and TRBJ2-3; D is possibly TRBD2 (5 bases). The CDR3 contains 13 residues. Deletions cut 4 bases from V and 1 base from J, with 6 bases between. CDR1 and CDR2 from the germline V gene are MNHEY and SMNVEV (reference sequence). DNA for the CDR3: TGTGCCAGCAGTTCGCGGGGCACAGATACGCAGTATTTT. It specifies CASSSRGTDTQYF.

This clone was detected only once. The rearrangement links TRBV9 to TRBJ2-5, with 9 bases that match TRBD1. Near its end, the DNA agrees better with TRBJ2-7, so the J call may be wrong. CDR1 SGDLS and CDR2 YYNGEE come from the germline V gene. The CDR3 extends over 15 amino acids. CDR3 region: CASSVSGQGTYEQYF. CDR3 coding DNA: TGTGCCAGCAGCGTAAGTGGACAGGGGACGTACGAGCAGTACTTC.